This T cell receptor beta chain was recovered during a study of T cell clonality in common variable immunodeficiency. Study-level findings and limits: Reportedly, TCR beta sequences from common variable immunodeficiency showed fewer deletions and N-nucleotide insertions.

This clone has at least ten counts. Its antigen is currently unknown. CVID and control samples used equivalent genomic DNA input. Repertoires were generated with immunoSEQ multiplex PCR, while TCRdb's copy carries only in-frame clones and drops some. The sample gives approximately 40,000 clones, none seen only once, and the top ten clones hold 10%. Heparinized whole blood, roughly 5 to 8 ml, came from each donor. Sequencing was performed on peripheral blood mononuclear cells. This receptor was identified in a person aged 18 to 75 in good health.

The sequenced CDR3 bases are TGTGCCAGCAGCTCCCAGGACAGGGGGCGTTTAAAA. Its protein is CASSSQDRGRLK. The complete CDR3 reads CASSSQDRGRLKAFF. This chain joins TRBV7-9 and TRBJ1-1; 11 bases match TRBD1. The read comes to an end 3 residues before the CDR3 does, leaving the germline J gene to fill in the end. The germline V gene encodes CDR1 SEHNR and CDR2 FQNEAQ (reference sequence). This CDR3 is 15 amino acids long.